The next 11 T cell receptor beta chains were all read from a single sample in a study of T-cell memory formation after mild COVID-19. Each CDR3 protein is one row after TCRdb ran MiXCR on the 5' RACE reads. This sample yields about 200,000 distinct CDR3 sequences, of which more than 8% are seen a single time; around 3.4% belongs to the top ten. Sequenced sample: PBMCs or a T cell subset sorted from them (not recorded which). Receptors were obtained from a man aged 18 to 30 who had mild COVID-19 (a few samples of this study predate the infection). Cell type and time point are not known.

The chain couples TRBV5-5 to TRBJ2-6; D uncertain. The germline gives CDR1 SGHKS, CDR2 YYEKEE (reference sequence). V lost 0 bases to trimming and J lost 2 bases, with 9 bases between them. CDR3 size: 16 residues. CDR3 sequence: CASSLEVLAGANVLTF. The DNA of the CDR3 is TGTGCCAGCAGCTTGGAGGTCCTCGCTGGGGCCAACGTCCTGACTTTC.

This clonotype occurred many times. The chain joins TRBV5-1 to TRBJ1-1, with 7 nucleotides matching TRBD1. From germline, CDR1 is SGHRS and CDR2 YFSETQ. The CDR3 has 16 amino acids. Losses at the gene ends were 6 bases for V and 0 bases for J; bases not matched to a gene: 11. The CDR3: CASTHGTGVLNTEAFF. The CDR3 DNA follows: TGCGCCAGCACCCACGGTACAGGGGTATTGAACACTGAAGCTTTCTTT.

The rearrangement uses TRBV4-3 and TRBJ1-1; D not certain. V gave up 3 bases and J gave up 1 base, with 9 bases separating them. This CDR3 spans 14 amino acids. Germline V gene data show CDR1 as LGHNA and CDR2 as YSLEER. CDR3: CASSQPDKNTEAFF. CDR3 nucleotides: TGCGCCAGCAGCCAGCCCGACAAGAACACTGAAGCTTTCTTT.

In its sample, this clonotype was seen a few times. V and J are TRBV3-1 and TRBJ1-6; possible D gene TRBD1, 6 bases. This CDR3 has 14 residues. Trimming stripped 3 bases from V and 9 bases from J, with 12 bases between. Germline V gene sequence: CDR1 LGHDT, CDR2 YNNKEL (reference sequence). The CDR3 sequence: CASSQGAQGSPLHF. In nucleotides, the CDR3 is TGTGCCAGCAGCCAGGGGGCCCAGGGTTCACCCCTCCACTTT.

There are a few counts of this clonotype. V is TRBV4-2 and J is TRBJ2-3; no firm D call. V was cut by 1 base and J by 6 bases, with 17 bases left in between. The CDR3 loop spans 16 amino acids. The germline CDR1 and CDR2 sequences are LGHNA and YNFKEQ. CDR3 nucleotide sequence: TGTGCCAGCAGCCAAGCCGTTCTCTATATGAGGGATACGCAGTATTTT. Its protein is CASSQAVLYMRDTQYF.

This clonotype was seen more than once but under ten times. The CDR3 sequence: CAISATSRVSADTQYF. The CDR3, as DNA: TGTGCCATCAGCGCAACTAGTAGGGTGAGCGCAGATACGCAGTATTTT. This chain joins TRBV10-3 and TRBJ2-3, with D perhaps TRBD2 (5 bases). The CDR3 contains 16 residues. Trimming removed 6 bases at V and 4 bases at J, with 20 bases between. Germline V gives CDR1 ENHRY, CDR2 SYGVKD.

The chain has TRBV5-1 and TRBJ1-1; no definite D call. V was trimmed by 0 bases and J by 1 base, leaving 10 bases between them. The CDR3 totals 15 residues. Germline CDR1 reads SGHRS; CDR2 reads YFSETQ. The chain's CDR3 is CASSLGLGKNTEAFF. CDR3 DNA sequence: TGCGCCAGCAGCTTGGGCCTCGGAAAGAACACTGAAGCTTTCTTT. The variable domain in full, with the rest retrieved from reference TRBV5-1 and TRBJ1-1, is KAGVTQTPRYLIKTRGQQVTLSCSPISGHRSVSWYQQTPGQGLQFLFEYFSETQRNKGNFPGRFSGRQFSNSRSEMNVSTLELGDSALYLCASSLGLGKNTEAFFGQGTRLTVV.

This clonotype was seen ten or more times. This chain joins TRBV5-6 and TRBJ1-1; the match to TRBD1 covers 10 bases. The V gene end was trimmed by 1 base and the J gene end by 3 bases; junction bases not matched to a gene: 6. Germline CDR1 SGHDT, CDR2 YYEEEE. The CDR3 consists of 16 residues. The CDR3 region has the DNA TGTGCCAGCAGCTTGCCGGGACAGGGGACGGACACTGAAGCTTTCTTT. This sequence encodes CASSLPGQGTDTEAFF.

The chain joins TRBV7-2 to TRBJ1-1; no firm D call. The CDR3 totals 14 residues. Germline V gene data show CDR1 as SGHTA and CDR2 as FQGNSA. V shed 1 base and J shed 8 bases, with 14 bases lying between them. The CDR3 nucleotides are TGTGCCAGCAGCTTAGAAGGTTGGGCAGTCGAAGCTTTCTTT. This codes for CASSLEGWAVEAFF. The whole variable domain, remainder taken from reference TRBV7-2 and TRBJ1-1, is GAGVSQSPSNKVTEKGKDVELRCDPISGHTALYWYRQSLGQGLEFLIYFQGNSAPDKSGLPSDRFSAERTGGSVSTLTIQRTQQEDSAVYLCASSLEGWAVEAFFGQGTRLTVV.

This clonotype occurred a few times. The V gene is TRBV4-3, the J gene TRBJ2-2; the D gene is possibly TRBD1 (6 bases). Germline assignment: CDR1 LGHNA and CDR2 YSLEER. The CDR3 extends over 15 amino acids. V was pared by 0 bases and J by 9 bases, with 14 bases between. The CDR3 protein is CASSQDVGAGRELFF. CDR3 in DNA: TGCGCCAGCAGCCAAGACGTGGGGGCCGGGAGGGAGCTGTTTTTT.

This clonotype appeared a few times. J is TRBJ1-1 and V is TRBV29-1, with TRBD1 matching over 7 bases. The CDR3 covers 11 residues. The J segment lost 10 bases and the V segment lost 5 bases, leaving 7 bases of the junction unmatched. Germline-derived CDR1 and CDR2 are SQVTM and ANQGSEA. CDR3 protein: CSVTEPGGAFF. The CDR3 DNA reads TGCAGCGTTACTGAGCCAGGGGGAGCTTTCTTT.